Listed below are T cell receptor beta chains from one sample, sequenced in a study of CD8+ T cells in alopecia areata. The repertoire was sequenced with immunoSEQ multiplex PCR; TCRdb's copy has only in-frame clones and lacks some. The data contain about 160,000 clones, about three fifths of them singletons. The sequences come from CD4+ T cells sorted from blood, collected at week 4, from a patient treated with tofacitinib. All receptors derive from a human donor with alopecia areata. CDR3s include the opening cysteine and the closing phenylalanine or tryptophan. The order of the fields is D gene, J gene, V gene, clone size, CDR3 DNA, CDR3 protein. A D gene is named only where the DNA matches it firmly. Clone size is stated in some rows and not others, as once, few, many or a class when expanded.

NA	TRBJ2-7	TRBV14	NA	TGTGCCAGCAGCCAGGGGGGTTGGTCCTACGAGCAGTACTTC	CASSQGGWSYEQYF
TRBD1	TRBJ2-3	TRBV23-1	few	TGCGCCAGCAGTCGAGGGACAGGGGGGAGCACAGATACGCAGTATTTT	CASSRGTGGSTDTQYF
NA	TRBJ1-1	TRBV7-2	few	TGTGCCAGCAGCTCACCCGGGGCGAACACTGAAGCTTTCTTT	CASSSPGANTEAFF
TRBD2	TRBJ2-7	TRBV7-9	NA	TGTGCCAGCAGCTTGGCGACTAGCGGCTCCTACGAGCAGTACTTC	CASSLATSGSYEQYF
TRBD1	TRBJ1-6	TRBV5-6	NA	TGTGCCAGCAGCCCTAACTCCGGGACAGTTAATTCACCCCTCCACTTT	CASSPNSGTVNSPLHF
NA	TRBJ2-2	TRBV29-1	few	TGCAGCGCGGGACACGGGGAGCTGTTTTTT	CSAGHGELFF
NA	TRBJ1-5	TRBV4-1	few	TGCGCCAGCAGCCAAGGAGAGTCAATCAATCAGCCCCAGCATTTT	CASSQGESINQPQHF
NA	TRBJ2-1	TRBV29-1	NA	TGCAGCGCCGGCTACAATGAGCAGTTCTTC	CSAGYNEQFF
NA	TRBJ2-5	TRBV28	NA	TGTGCCAGCAGCAGGCCGGGAACCCAAGAGACCCAGTACTTC	CASSRPGTQETQYF
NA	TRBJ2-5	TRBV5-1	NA	TGCGCCAGCAGCATCCAAGAGACCCAGTACTTC	CASSIQETQYF
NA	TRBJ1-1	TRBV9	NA	NA	CASSVGRGTEALF
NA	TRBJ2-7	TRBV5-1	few	TGCGCCAGCAGCCTTATGGGAGAGCAGTACTTC	CASSLMGEQYF
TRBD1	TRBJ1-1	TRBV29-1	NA	TGCAGCGGGGATCAGGGGGCCTTT	CSGDQGAF
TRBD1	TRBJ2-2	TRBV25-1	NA	TGTGCCAGCAGCCTTTTTGGGACAGAGAACACCGGGGAGCTGTTTTTT	CASSLFGTENTGELFF
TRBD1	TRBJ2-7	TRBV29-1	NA	TGCAGCGTTAGAAGGACAGGGGGCAACGAGCAGTACTTC	CSVRRTGGNEQYF
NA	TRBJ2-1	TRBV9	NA	TGTGCCAGCAGCGTAGAACAGCTACCTTACAATGAGCAGTTCTTC	CASSVEQLPYNEQFF
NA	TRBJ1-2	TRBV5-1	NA	TGCGCCAGCAGCCCGGGGGAGAACTATGGCTACACCTTC	CASSPGENYGYTF
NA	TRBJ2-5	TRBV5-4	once	TGTGCCAGCAGCTTGCGAGCGTACCAAGAGACCCAGTACTTC	CASSLRAYQETQYF
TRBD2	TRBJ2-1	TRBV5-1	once	TGCGCCAGCAGCTTGGCTAGCGGGGGCGCACCCTCCTACAATGAGCAGTTCTTC	CASSLASGGAPSYNEQFF
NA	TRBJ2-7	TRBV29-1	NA	TGCAGCGTCCTAGAGGGCGGCGGAAGCTCCTACGAGCAGTACTTC	CSVLEGGGSSYEQYF
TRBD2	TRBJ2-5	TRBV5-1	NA	TGCGCCAGCAGCTTGGGCAGCGGGGGGTCAAAGGGAGAGACCCAGTACTTC	CASSLGSGGSKGETQYF
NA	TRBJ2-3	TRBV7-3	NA	TGTGCCAGCAGCTTAGGACTAGATACGCAGTATTTT	CASSLGLDTQYF
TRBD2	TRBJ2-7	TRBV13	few	TGTGCCAGCAGCGCCCGACTAGCGGGGATATCCTACGAGCAGTACTTC	CASSARLAGISYEQYF
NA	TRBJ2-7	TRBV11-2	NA	TGTGCCAGCAGCGGCCACATAGGGACCTACGAGCAGTACTTC	CASSGHIGTYEQYF
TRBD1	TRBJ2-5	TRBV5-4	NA	TGTGCCAGCAGCCGCGACGCGACAGGGCAAGAGACCCAGTACTTC	CASSRDATGQETQYF
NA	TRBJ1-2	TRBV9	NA	TGTGCCAGCAGCGTAGAGGCAGGGACTGGCTACACCTTC	CASSVEAGTGYTF
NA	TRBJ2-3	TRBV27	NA	TGTGCCAGCAGTTTAAAGGTCTGGGCAGATACGCAGTATTTT	CASSLKVWADTQYF
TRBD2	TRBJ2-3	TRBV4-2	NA	TGTGCCAGCAGCCCCAGGACTAGCGGCGAAACGGATACGCAGTATTTT	CASSPRTSGETDTQYF
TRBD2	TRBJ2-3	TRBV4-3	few	TGCGCCAGCAGCCACGGGCGACTAGCGGGGGGTACAGATACGCAGTATTTT	CASSHGRLAGGTDTQYF
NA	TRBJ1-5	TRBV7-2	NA	TGTGCCAGCAGCGTTCCCGGCAATCAGCCCCAGCATTTT	CASSVPGNQPQHF
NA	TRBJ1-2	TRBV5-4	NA	TGTGCCAGCAGCTTGACGGGGCACTATGGCTACACCTTC	CASSLTGHYGYTF
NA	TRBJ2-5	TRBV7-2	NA	TGTGCCAGCAGCTTTGGGGTGCGGGTACAAGAGACCCAGTACTTC	CASSFGVRVQETQYF
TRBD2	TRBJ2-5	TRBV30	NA	TGTGCCTGGAGCCAACTAGCGGGACAAGAGACCCAGTACTTC	CAWSQLAGQETQYF
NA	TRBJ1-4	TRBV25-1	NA	TGTGCCAGCAGTGGAGGACGAAAACTGTTTTTT	CASSGGRKLFF
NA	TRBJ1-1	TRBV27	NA	TGTGCCAGCAGCCCAATGAGAGAAGCTGAAGCTTTCTTT	CASSPMREAEAFF
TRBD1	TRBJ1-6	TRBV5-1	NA	TGCGCCAGCAGCAAAGGGACAGGGGGTGATAATTCACCCCTCCACTTT	CASSKGTGGDNSPLHF
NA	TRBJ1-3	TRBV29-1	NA	TGCAGCGTTGCACCAGGCTCTGGAAACACCATATATTTT	CSVAPGSGNTIYF
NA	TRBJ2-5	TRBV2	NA	TGTGCCAGCCTTGCGGTACTACAAGAGACCCAGTACTTC	CASLAVLQETQYF
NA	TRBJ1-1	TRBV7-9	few	TGTGCCAGCAGCCCAGGACGGTGGGGGAGTACTGAAGCTTTCTTT	CASSPGRWGSTEAFF
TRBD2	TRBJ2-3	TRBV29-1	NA	TGCAGCGTTGAAAATAGCGGGCGCCCAGATACGCAGTATTTT	CSVENSGRPDTQYF
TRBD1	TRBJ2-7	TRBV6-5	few	TGTGCCAGCAGAACTATCACAGGGGGCGGCGAGCAGTACTTC	CASRTITGGGEQYF
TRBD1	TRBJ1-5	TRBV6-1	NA	TGTGCCAGCAGCTTGACAGGGGGCAATCAGCCCCAGCATTTT	CASSLTGGNQPQHF
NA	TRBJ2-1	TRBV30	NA	TGTGCCTGGACGCGGGGATCTAGCTCCTACAATGAGCAGTTCTTC	CAWTRGSSSYNEQFF